The 9 T cell receptor beta chains in this list originate from one sample, sequenced in a study of blood T cell repertoires in COVID-19. Profiling relied on immunoSEQ multiplex PCR, and the TCRdb table lists in-frame clones only, not all of them. This sample has 150,000 or so clones, with 83% found just once. Specimen: peripheral blood. All receptors come from a woman in her fifties or sixties with COVID-19, enrolled during active disease.

The gene calls are TRBV7-9 and TRBJ1-2; no firm D call. Germline assignment: CDR1 SEHNR and CDR2 FQNEAQ (reference sequence). This CDR3 contains 13 residues. Between the trimmed V and J ends, which lost 5 bases and 0 bases, there was a span of 7 bases. CDR3 nucleotide sequence: TGTGCCAGCAGCGACACAGCTAACTATGGCTACACCTTC. This gives the protein CASSDTANYGYTF.

V gene TRBV19 combines with J gene TRBJ1-5, with D uncertain. Germline V lookup: CDR1 LNHDA, CDR2 SQIVND (reference sequence). CDR3 length: 13 residues. Trimming cost V 5 bases and J 3 bases, with 8 bases left between them. Written as DNA, the CDR3 is TGTGCCAGTAGTGGAGGACTCAATCAGCCCCAGCATTTT. This codes for CASSGGLNQPQHF.

V is TRBV19 and J is TRBJ1-6; no definite D call. Germline-derived CDR1 and CDR2 are LNHDA and SQIVND (reference sequence). The CDR3 loop spans 15 amino acids. The germline V and J ends were trimmed by 4 bases and 0 bases, with 7 bases remaining between them. CDR3 bases: TGTGCCAGTAGTACGACTCGCTCCTATAATTCACCCCTCCACTTT. It codes for CASSTTRSYNSPLHF.

The V gene is TRBV9, the J gene TRBJ1-4; D is unclear. The CDR3 has 16 amino acids. Germline CDR1 reads SGDLS; CDR2 reads YYNGEE. V was trimmed by 0 bases and J by 3 bases, leaving 12 bases between them. CDR3 coding DNA: TGTGCCAGCAGCGTAGGGGAGAGACTGGCTAATGAAAAACTGTTTTTT. Encoded protein: CASSVGERLANEKLFF. Full variable domain (outside the CDR3, taken from reference TRBV9 and TRBJ1-4): DSGVTQTPKHLITATGQRVTLRCSPRSGDLSVYWYQQSLDQGLQFLIQYYNGEERAKGNILERFSAQQFPDLHSELNLSSLELGDSALYFCASSVGERLANEKLFFGSGTQLSVL.

This chain joins TRBV19 and TRBJ1-1; 9 bases agree with TRBD1. CDR3 size: 17 residues. The ends lost 5 bases at V and 2 bases at J; junction bases unmatched: 12. Germline loops: CDR1 LNHDA, CDR2 SQIVND (reference sequence). CDR3 DNA: TGTGCCAGTAGTCTCCTACAGGGGGCTACGGGAAACACTGAAGCTTTCTTT. Translating gives CASSLLQGATGNTEAFF.

This chain connects TRBV4-2 to TRBJ2-3; 9 nucleotides match TRBD2. The germline gives CDR1 LGHNA, CDR2 YNFKEQ. Germline trimming cut 3 bases from V and 6 bases from J; bases unmatched to any gene: 7. The CDR3 is made up of 15 amino acids. The CDR3 DNA reads as TGTGCCAGCAGCCACGGTAGCGGGAGTACTGATACGCAGTATTTT. Translating gives CASSHGSGSTDTQYF.

The J gene is TRBJ2-7, the V gene TRBV27, with D possibly being TRBD1 (6 bases). Germline V gives CDR1 MNHEY, CDR2 SMNVEV (reference sequence). The CDR3 extends over 15 amino acids. The germline V and J ends were trimmed by 5 bases and 0 bases, with 14 bases remaining between them. CDR3 DNA sequence: TGTGCCAGCAGTCTTAAGACAGGTTCCTCCTACGAGCAGTACTTC. Translation: CASSLKTGSSYEQYF.

The chain has TRBV5-1 and TRBJ1-2; no clear D. Trimming removed 3 bases at V and 4 bases at J, with 25 bases between. In germline, CDR1 is SGHRS, CDR2 YFSETQ. The CDR3 covers 18 residues. DNA of the CDR3: TGCGCCAGCAGCTGGGTGACAAACCGGAGGGCAGGTTCCTATGGCTACACCTTC. Protein: CASSWVTNRRAGSYGYTF. The whole variable domain, remainder taken from reference TRBV5-1 and TRBJ1-2, is KAGVTQTPRYLIKTRGQQVTLSCSPISGHRSVSWYQQTPGQGLQFLFEYFSETQRNKGNFPGRFSGRQFSNSRSEMNVSTLELGDSALYLCASSWVTNRRAGSYGYTFGSGTRLTVV.

The rearrangement joins TRBV3-1 (or the pseudogene TRBV3-2) to TRBJ2-3; 9 bases are a match to TRBD2. J lost 2 bases, V lost 1 base, and 10 bases had no gene match. Per germline, CDR1 LGHDT and CDR2 YNNKEL (reference sequence). The CDR3 consists of 18 residues. The CDR3 nucleotides are TGTGCCAGCAGCCAAGTGGGAATAGCGGGAGCGGACACAGATACGCAGTATTTT. The encoded protein is CASSQVGIAGADTDTQYF.